One sample yielded the 31 T cell receptor beta chains listed below, sequenced in a study of vaccination effects on CD4 cells after COVID-19. These receptors lack a known antigen. Some clones are missing from TCRdb's copy, which holds only in-frame ones; the method was immunoSEQ multiplex PCR. The table lists 70,000 or so clones, over 65% of them singletons. Antigen-specific CD4+ T cells were expanded (with viral peptide pools) by the ViraFEST assay ahead of sequencing. The authors isolated CD4+ T cells after 9 to 10 days of culture. Documented for the person is a PCR-confirmed SARS-CoV-2 infection occurring between March and December 2020. The specimen comprised CD4+ T cells from PBMCs cultured with HIV peptides, sampled before COVID-19 vaccination. The sample's subset: HIV-1 Nef peptide pool negative control/reference culture. The receptors here all came from a human donor who had a prior SARS-CoV-2 infection.

The rearrangement links TRBV11-2 to TRBJ2-4; the match to TRBD1 covers 7 bases. The germline V gene encodes CDR1 SGHAT and CDR2 FQNNGV. Trimming at V came to 0 bases and at J to 10 bases, leaving 9 bases not matched to a gene. The CDR3 spans 15 residues. CDR3 in amino acids: CASSLDLHRGVIQYF. CDR3 sequence (DNA): TGTGCCAGCAGCTTAGATCTTCACAGGGGTGTAATTCAGTACTTC.

The rearrangement links TRBV9 to TRBJ1-2, with D hard to call. Germline loops: CDR1 SGDLS, CDR2 YYNGEE. This CDR3 has 12 residues. The V end lost 9 bases, the J end lost 1 base, and 10 bases lay between the germline ends. Here the CDR3 reads CAIMLINYGYTF. CDR3 in DNA: TGTGCCATCATGCTCATTAACTATGGCTACACCTTC.

This clone was picked up one time. This chain joins TRBV3-1 (or the pseudogene TRBV3-2) and TRBJ2-5; D uncertain. The V end was cut by 4 bases, the J end by 0 bases, with 12 bases between. The CDR3 runs 15 residues. In germline, CDR1 is LGHDT, CDR2 YNNKEL (reference sequence). CDR3 region: CASSLIATYQETQYF. The CDR3 DNA reads as TGTGCCAGCAGCCTTATAGCTACATACCAAGAGACCCAGTACTTC.

This clone has only one observation. The CDR3 DNA is TGTGCCAGCAGTGGCCGGACAGGGTTCGTTCACGAGCAGTACTTC. It codes for CASSGRTGFVHEQYF. The chain carries TRBV2 and TRBJ2-7; TRBD1 matches at 8 bases. V was pared by 4 bases and J by 5 bases, with 10 bases of the junction left unmatched. Germline V gene sequence: CDR1 SNHLY, CDR2 FYNNEI. The CDR3 has 15 amino acids.

The chain employs TRBV9 and TRBJ1-1; the D gene is possibly TRBD1 (6 bases). In germline, CDR1 is SGDLS, CDR2 YYNGEE. V was clipped by 5 bases and J by 3 bases, with 17 bases between them. The CDR3 covers 15 residues. The CDR3 DNA reads TGTGCCAGCAGGAGGGGCGGGGGCTTGGACACTGAAGCTTTCTTT. Its translation: CASRRGGGLDTEAFF.

The chain is built from TRBV5-1 and TRBJ1-4; D not resolved. The V end lost 1 base, the J end lost 8 bases, and 12 bases lay between the germline ends. Per germline, CDR1 SGHRS and CDR2 YFSETQ. This CDR3 is built from 14 residues. For the CDR3, the DNA is TGCGCCAGCAGCTTGCGGGCTATGGAGGAAAAACTGTTTTTT. It encodes CASSLRAMEEKLFF.

V is TRBV7-9 and J is TRBJ1-1; possibly TRBD1 for D (5 bases). CDR1 and CDR2 (germline): SEHNR, FQNEAQ (reference sequence). The CDR3 extends over 15 amino acids. V gave up 3 bases and J gave up 6 bases, with 17 bases separating them. The CDR3 reads CASSFLAQGLSEAFF. The CDR3, as DNA: TGTGCCAGCAGCTTTTTGGCGCAGGGCTTATCTGAAGCTTTCTTT.

This clone was recorded a few times. This rearrangement joins TRBV20-1 to TRBJ2-7, with D unresolved. The CDR3 length is 12 residues. Germline lookup yields CDR1 DFQATT and CDR2 SNEGSKA (reference sequence). Trimming stripped 3 bases from V and 2 bases from J, with 8 bases between. As DNA, the CDR3 is TGCAGTGCTAGTCTCCAGGCCTACGAGCAGTACTTC. Translation: CSASLQAYEQYF.

The rearrangement uses TRBV7-2 and TRBJ2-7; D possibly corresponds to TRBD2 (6 bases). Germline-derived CDR1 and CDR2 are SGHTA and FQGNSA. Between the trimmed V and J ends, which lost 2 bases and 5 bases, there was a span of 13 bases. This CDR3 comprises 14 residues. In nucleotides, the CDR3 is TGTGCCAGCAGCTTAACCGGGAGTTCCCACGAGCAGTACTTC. Encoded protein: CASSLTGSSHEQYF.

The chain uses TRBV10-3 and TRBJ2-7; D might be TRBD2 (6 bases). The germline V and J ends were trimmed by 5 bases and 7 bases, with 15 bases remaining between them. The germline gives CDR1 ENHRY, CDR2 SYGVKD. The CDR3 is 13 amino acids. Here the CDR3 DNA reads TGTGCCATCAGTCCCGGACTCGGAGGGGAGCAGTACTTC. Its protein is CAISPGLGGEQYF.

This clone was seen more than once but under ten times. The chain employs TRBV9 and TRBJ1-1, with D maybe TRBD1 (5 bases). The CDR3 runs 15 residues. CDR1 and CDR2 (germline): SGDLS, YYNGEE. V lost 5 bases and J 1 base, leaving 15 bases between the germline ends. The CDR3 loop is CASSPDWGRNTEAFF. CDR3 bases: TGTGCCAGCAGTCCCGACTGGGGGAGGAACACTGAAGCTTTCTTT.

The chain recombines TRBV5-1 with TRBJ1-5; D remains unclear. The CDR3 loop spans 15 amino acids. The germline gives CDR1 SGHRS, CDR2 YFSETQ. Trimming shortened V by 0 bases and J by 5 bases, and 12 bases separated the two germline ends. As DNA, the CDR3 is TGCGCCAGCAGCTTGGCCGGAGGGAACGATCAGCCCCAGCATTTT. It codes for CASSLAGGNDQPQHF.

The chain employs TRBV2 and TRBJ2-1; D unclear. The CDR3 is 12 amino acids. Trimming shortened V by 5 bases and J by 2 bases, and 4 bases separated the two germline ends. Germline V gives CDR1 SNHLY, CDR2 FYNNEI. DNA of the CDR3: TGTGCCAGCAGTAGGACCTACAATGAGCAGTTCTTC. Protein product: CASSRTYNEQFF.

V is TRBV5-1 and J is TRBJ2-2, with D uncertain. Trimming removed 5 bases at V and 6 bases at J, with 17 bases between. The CDR3 has 15 amino acids. Germline V gene lookup returns CDR1 SGHRS and CDR2 YFSETQ. The CDR3: CASRILTPGAGELFF. The CDR3, as DNA: TGCGCCAGCAGAATTCTAACCCCGGGTGCCGGGGAGCTGTTTTTT.

The rearrangement uses TRBV2 and TRBJ2-6, with D hard to call. Trimming shortened V by 8 bases and J by 0 bases, and 8 bases separated the two germline ends. Germline lookup yields CDR1 SNHLY and CDR2 FYNNEI. The CDR3 length is 14 residues. The CDR3, as DNA: TGTGCCAGCGGACGTGCCTCTGGGGCCAACGTCCTGACTTTC. Encoded protein: CASGRASGANVLTF.

This rearrangement joins TRBV29-1 to TRBJ1-2, with 9 bases identical to TRBD1. Germline V CDR1 and CDR2: SQVTM, ANQGSEA. The CDR3 runs 12 residues. The V and J ends lost 4 bases and 7 bases, in that order; junction bases with no gene match: 4. In DNA, the CDR3 is TGCAGCGTTGGAGGACAGGGGATTGGCTACACCTTC. This translates into CSVGGQGIGYTF.

The chain has TRBV5-4 and TRBJ2-2; 11 bases agree with TRBD2. CDR1 SGHNT and CDR2 YYREEE come from the germline V gene (reference sequence). V trimming: 2 bases; J trimming: 2 bases; junction bases outside the gene matches: 8. The CDR3 has 18 amino acids. For the CDR3, the DNA is TGTGCCAGCAGCTTACTAGCGGGGGCCTTCACTAACACCGGGGAGCTGTTTTTT. Translation gives CASSLLAGAFTNTGELFF. The variable domain in full, completed from reference TRBV5-4 and TRBJ2-2, reads ETGVTQSPTHLIKTRGQQVTLRCSSQSGHNTVSWYQQALGQGPQFIFQYYREEENGRGNFPPRFSGLQFPNYSSELNVNALELDDSALYLCASSLLAGAFTNTGELFFGEGSRLTVL.

The V call is TRBV5-4, the J call TRBJ2-7; D possibly corresponds to TRBD1 (5 bases). Trimming pared 2 bases from V and 2 bases from J, leaving 14 bases between. The CDR3 sequence is 15 residues long. The germline V gene encodes CDR1 SGHNT and CDR2 YYREEE (reference sequence). The CDR3 DNA follows: TGTGCCAGCAGCTTACCCAGACAGCCCACCTACGAGCAGTACTTC. Translated: CASSLPRQPTYEQYF.

This chain connects TRBV30 to TRBJ1-4; D is unresolved. The germline gives CDR1 GTSNPN, CDR2 SVGIG (reference sequence). The CDR3 runs 13 residues. Trimming removed 2 bases at V and 6 bases at J, with 10 bases between. CDR3 nucleotide sequence: TGTGCCTGGAGTCTCACCTTGTATGAAAAACTGTTTTTT. Translated: CAWSLTLYEKLFF.

The chain joins TRBV5-4 to TRBJ2-7; no reliable D call. This CDR3 is 14 amino acids long. The germline gives CDR1 SGHNT, CDR2 YYREEE (reference sequence). Between the trimmed V and J ends, which lost 0 bases and 0 bases, there was a span of 7 bases. CDR3: CASSLDRSSYEQYF. The CDR3 DNA reads TGTGCCAGCAGCTTGGACCGTAGCTCCTACGAGCAGTACTTC.

The chain couples TRBV7-9 to TRBJ1-3, with 8 nucleotides matching TRBD1. Germline V CDR1 and CDR2: SEHNR, FQNEAQ (reference sequence). This CDR3 comprises 17 residues. V trimming: 2 bases; J trimming: 1 base; junction bases outside the gene matches: 7. In nucleotides, the CDR3 is TGTGCCAGCAGCTTACACCCAGGGGGCGGATCTGGAAACACCATATATTTT. This translates into CASSLHPGGGSGNTIYF.

This clone was observed a few times. The chain recombines TRBV3-1 (or the pseudogene TRBV3-2) with TRBJ2-1, with D possibly being TRBD2 (6 bases). Germline V gene sequence: CDR1 LGHDT, CDR2 YNNKEL (reference sequence). Trimming removed 2 bases from V and 3 bases from J, with 14 bases in between. The CDR3 runs 16 residues. CDR3 sequence (DNA): TGTGCCAGCAGCCAATGGAAGGAGGGAGACTACAATGAGCAGTTCTTC. This encodes CASSQWKEGDYNEQFF.

The chain uses TRBV7-8 and TRBJ1-1; maybe TRBD1 (5 bases). V lost 2 bases, J lost 5 bases, and 21 bases lay in between. The germline V gene has CDR1 SGHVS and CDR2 FQNEAQ. This CDR3 has 17 amino acids. The CDR3 sequence is CASSLSGFRVVKTEAFF. The CDR3 bases are TGTGCCAGCAGCTTATCGGGCTTCAGGGTCGTTAAGACTGAAGCTTTCTTT.

The chain employs TRBV6-5 and TRBJ2-5; D tentatively fits TRBD1 or TRBD2 (5 bases each). From germline, CDR1 is MNHEY and CDR2 SVGAGI. The CDR3 runs 16 residues. Between the trimmed V and J ends, which lost 0 bases and 5 bases, there was a span of 16 bases. CDR3 amino acids: CASSYSRGVAGETQYF. CDR3 DNA: TGTGCCAGCAGTTACTCGAGGGGTGTGGCCGGGGAGACCCAGTACTTC.

This chain joins TRBV25-1 and TRBJ1-1; no reliable D call. Trimming took off 2 bases at V and 1 base at J, with 8 bases between the two ends. This CDR3 spans 14 amino acids. Germline CDR1 and CDR2: MGHDK and SYGVNS. In DNA, the CDR3 is TGTGCCAGCAGTGAAAGGACGGAGAACACTGAAGCTTTCTTT. This codes for CASSERTENTEAFF.

The rearrangement links TRBV5-1 to TRBJ2-3, with 7 bases fitting TRBD2. Germline trimming cut 0 bases from V and 1 base from J; bases unmatched to any gene: 5. The germline V gene has CDR1 SGHRS and CDR2 YFSETQ. There are 16 residues in the CDR3. The CDR3: CASSLEAGVGTDTQYF. DNA for the CDR3: TGCGCCAGCAGCTTGGAGGCGGGGGTCGGCACAGATACGCAGTATTTT.

The chain links TRBV2 to TRBJ1-2; no reliable D call. The CDR3 sequence is 15 residues long. The germline gives CDR1 SNHLY, CDR2 FYNNEI. Trimming left V 6 bases short and J 4 bases short, with 18 bases between. DNA for the CDR3: TGTGCCAGCAGACTTACTTGGGGTGGCGTCTATGGCTACACCTTC. It codes for CASRLTWGGVYGYTF. Full variable domain (outside the CDR3, taken from reference TRBV2 and TRBJ1-2): EPEVTQTPSHQVTQMGQEVILRCVPISNHLYFYWYRQILGQKVEFLVSFYNNEISEKSEIFDDQFSVERPDGSNFTLKIRSTKLEDSAMYFCASRLTWGGVYGYTFGSGTRLTVV.

This clone was observed a handful of times. This sample includes further DNA sequences coding for the same CDR3. The chain combines TRBV2 with TRBJ2-7, with D tentatively TRBD1 (5 bases). Germline CDR1 SNHLY, CDR2 FYNNEI. V was clipped by 3 bases and J by 2 bases, with 11 bases between them. The CDR3 spans 14 residues. The CDR3 region is CASSDQGTTYEQYF. The DNA for the CDR3 is TGTGCCAGCAGTGATCAGGGAACTACCTACGAGCAGTACTTC.

The genes are TRBV20-1 and TRBJ1-1, with no clear D. The V gene lost 3 bases and the J gene lost 7 bases, with 9 bases spanning the gap. Germline V gene data show CDR1 as DFQATT and CDR2 as SNEGSKA (reference sequence). CDR3 length: 11 amino acids. CDR3: CSASPGYEAFF. In nucleotides, the CDR3 is TGCAGTGCTAGCCCCGGTTATGAAGCTTTCTTT.

J is TRBJ2-3 and V is TRBV7-9; TRBD2 agrees at 7 bases. The CDR3 totals 13 residues. CDR1 is SEHNR and CDR2 is FQNEAQ in the germline V gene (reference sequence). V lost 4 bases to trimming and J lost 6 bases; unmatched junction nucleotides: 4. The CDR3 DNA is TGTGCCAGCAGCTCGAATAGCGGGGATACGCAGTATTTT. Translated, it gives CASSSNSGDTQYF.

The V and J genes are TRBV2 and TRBJ1-5; D is uncertain. The CDR3 is 15 residues long. Germline V gene lookup returns CDR1 SNHLY and CDR2 FYNNEI. The V end was cut by 1 base, the J end by 7 bases, with 14 bases between. In nucleotides, the CDR3 is TGTGCCAGCAGTGAAGGTATTAGGGCTCGCCAGCCCCAGCATTTT. This translates into CASSEGIRARQPQHF. Full variable domain (outside the CDR3, taken from reference TRBV2 and TRBJ1-5): EPEVTQTPSHQVTQMGQEVILRCVPISNHLYFYWYRQILGQKVEFLVSFYNNEISEKSEIFDDQFSVERPDGSNFTLKIRSTKLEDSAMYFCASSEGIRARQPQHFGDGTRLSIL.